This T cell receptor beta chain was sequenced in a study of cytomegalovirus exposure and HLA in healthy donors (dated by TCRdb to about 2017). With regard to the full study: An earlier analysis of 587 of the donors reported 276 Gb of sequence data and 100 million to 120 million unique TCR beta sequences obtained from some 170 million T cells. Roughly 290 gigabases of sequencing data and around 85 million unique TCR sequences made up an early release that covered under 750 HLA-typed donors. Of the roughly 430 genotyped donors, over 65% fell in the genetic ancestry cluster associated with self-reported Caucasian donors. The study aimed to test whether signatures of past pathogen exposure could be identified by cataloging public T cell receptors. The T cell repertoires of 670 or so subjects were profiled by immunosequencing and related to cytomegalovirus serostatus. Besides the first cohort of 550 to 750 subjects, a separate validation cohort made up of 120 different subjects was used. To predict cytomegalovirus infection status, the study brought together high-throughput TCR immunosequencing, statistical association of individual TCRs with disease status, and machine learning. A later analysis re-examined previously published TCR beta repertoires from over 500 donors and added high-resolution HLA genotyping to investigate patterns of TCR occurrence. Rather than using new phenotypic data, the later analysis identified candidate immune exposures from TCR beta sequences and from how often those sequences occurred across donors. To decide whether each TCR beta V gene segment behaved as functional or pseudogenic, an earlier analysis of some 600 of the donors relied on high-throughput TCR beta sequencing. Donor age, sex, ethnicity and CMV serostatus were collected together with the repertoire data. A later genetic analysis took genome-wide SNP genotypes for about three fifths of the 666 donors and used that subset as a discovery cohort. Every discovery cohort repertoire had been produced on one sequencing platform. Both class I and class II loci were covered by HLA typing, at four-digit resolution. Typing coverage varied by locus: about 629-640 donors for A, B, C, DRB1 and DQB1; approximately 560 for DQA1; more than 600 for DPA1; 450 to 480 for DPB1. Five DR-DQ haplotypes were handled as single units for association and clustering, since linkage in the cohort was strong. Among under 450 genotyped donors of the cohort, an average of about 240,000 unique TCR beta nucleotide sequences were sequenced per donor, around a sixth of them non-productive. What the work shows at the level of the full study, not this receptor alone: A later analysis found that HLA-associated TCR beta chains were more clonally expanded and had lower generation probabilities than equally common non-associated chains. The authors suggested that the approach could potentially be generalized to other disease states and immunological phenotypes. Correlated functional status among segregating V segments might reflect linkage disequilibrium, but an unknown experimental factor could not be ruled out. A further reported finding was that TCR beta sequences accurately predicted the HLA-A and HLA-B alleles for most subjects in the first cohort. Several of the top co-occurrence clusters appeared to be linked to parvovirus B19, influenza, CMV and Epstein-Barr virus, according to a later analysis. Some IMGT-functional V segments, including TRBV6-2 and TRBV6-3, could not be told apart with the 87-base-pair reads, so those segments were excluded. The cohort was sequenced for TCR beta chains only, and without alpha or paired-chain data the features that could be detected were limited. The only immune exposure information available for the cohort was CMV serostatus. Sequencing depth was assumed to be roughly uniform across donors in the presence/absence analyses, though that assumption may not hold. According to a later analysis, most CMV-associated TCR beta chains appeared to be HLA-restricted, and the HLA associations seemed to be driven largely by CMV exposure. Because counts were too low, seventeen rarely observed V segments, including chromosome 9 orphons, were left out of the earlier analysis of a few hundred of the donors. In an earlier analysis of about 550 of the donors, most TCR beta V segments were observed in productive rearrangements about 87% or about 30% of the time, broadly matching IMGT annotations. A few of the identified cytomegalovirus-associated TCR beta chains were confirmed in vitro to be specific for cytomegalovirus antigens. A group of highly shared sequence variants was considered likely to be a technical artifact of the sequencing pipeline. A later genetic analysis associated a missense DCLRE1C variant with V-gene and J-gene trimming of TCR beta chains, and an independent cohort replicated the association. While some public TCRs were present in many individuals, most TCR sequences turned up only very rarely across donors. In the study, approximately 160 TCR beta chains were listed as associated with cytomegalovirus. The classifier was reported to diagnose cytomegalovirus status with high specificity and sensitivity in both the original and validation cohorts. Because HLA typing was missing for some donors at each locus, association tests included only the typed subset. Strong co-occurrence of HLA alleles, especially DR and DQ, made assigning TCR associations to individual alleles difficult. In a later analysis, TCR association rates were found to vary across HLA loci, with the most associated TCRs seen for DRB1 alleles and the fewest for HLA-C alleles. A later analysis associated about 17,000 TCR beta sequences with specific HLA alleles at a false discovery rate of 0.05. In a later genetic analysis, fewer N-insertions in productive TCRs were reported among donors in an Asian-associated ancestry cluster than the roughly 710-donor mean.

Worth noting for this clone: Its antigen has not been determined.

The cohort consisted of 600 or so healthy bone marrow donors. All cohort members were sampled while nominally healthy, although unrecorded immune exposures were likely present. The donor tested CMV seropositive and was one of the 289 seropositive cohort members. Each donor provided a peripheral blood sample, and peripheral blood mononuclear cells were used for TCR beta sequencing. The Qiagen DNeasy Blood Extraction Kit was used to extract genomic DNA from the blood cell samples. The CDR3 contains 15 residues, cysteine and phenylalanine counted. Only CDR3 DNA remains: 45 bases, in frame from the first base. Trimming costs V 10 bases and J 0 bases, and their ends lie 16 bases apart. CDR1 and CDR2 are read off the germline V gene as MNHEY and SVGAGI. The library was made by the immunoSEQ multiplex PCR assay. For the multiplex PCR, a mixture combining 60 forward primers for TCR Vbeta segments and 13 reverse primers for TCR Jbeta segments was used. The CDR3 region of rearranged TCR beta genes was amplified from genomic DNA with a multiplex PCR assay. The Illumina HiSeq System was used to sequence the amplified TCR beta libraries as 87-base-pair reads. The source study handled its data this way. In a later analysis, tens of millions of unique TCR beta chains were counted across the 500 to 850 repertoires, and roughly 10 million of these chains were shared by at least two donors. Raw reads were error-corrected and collapsed into unique sequences by a nearest-neighbor algorithm in which closely related sequences were merged to remove PCR and sequencing errors. CDR3 sequences were aligned to IMGT reference sequences to assign V, D and J gene segments. For a sequence to be retained, a match of at least six nucleotides to both a V gene segment and a J gene segment was required. Rearrangements were called productive when the CDR3 lacked stop codons and stayed in frame with V and J; all others were non-productive. Following IMGT convention, CDR3 was defined as the stretch from the second conserved V-encoded cysteine up to the conserved J-encoded phenylalanine. In an earlier analysis of roughly 580 of the donors, sequences lacking an unambiguous match to a single V gene segment were excluded. An earlier analysis of 500 to 700 of the donors classified V segments as functional when productive rearrangements were above 56.7% and as segregating when the standard deviation between donors was above 5%. A statistical classification framework was built for diagnosing cytomegalovirus status from the catalog of TCR beta chain sequences. A later analysis assigned V and J genes by comparing TCR nucleotide sequences with IMGT/GENE-DB human TR gene sequences. A later analysis assigned CDR3 sequences and most-parsimonious VDJ recombination scenarios with the TCRdist pipeline. A later analysis defined each TCR beta chain by its CDR3 amino acid sequence plus V-gene family, and excluded reads lacking a unique V-gene family. As a way to deal with suspected cross-contamination and a sequencing artifact, a later analysis dropped 450 to 600 nucleotide sequences that were highly shared and had low generation probability. A later analysis calculated a clonal expansion index for each public chain from normalized within-repertoire ranks of inferred template counts. A later analysis computed generation probabilities with a VDJ recombination model fitted to out-of-frame rearrangements, and checked the results against IGoR. In a later analysis, TCR-TCR, TCR-HLA and TCR-CMV co-occurrence was scored with hypergeometric tests, and a repertoire-size bias correction was applied to TCR pairs. A later analysis estimated false discovery rates by permuting HLA or CMV assignments 20 times. In a later analysis, co-occurring TCRs were grouped with DBSCAN, and TCRdist sequence similarity was added when clustering was performed within HLA-allele-positive subsets. For co-occurrence clustering, repertoires with fewer than 30,000 or more than 120,000 public chains were excluded, along with four or five repertoires with anomalous nucleotide sharing. TCRdb re-hosts the immuneACCESS table, in-frame sequences only. Its copies lack some clones; in the studies checked, an unresolved V gene accounts for under half of them, and the cause for the rest is not known. V, J and clone size are those of that table, while D and trimming were read from the DNA. The sample has 30,000 to 35,000 clones on record. The top ten clones comprise around 1.9% of the sample.

This TCR was recovered from a middle-aged woman in good health and CMV-seropositive. The sample comprised PBMCs. In this chain, TRBV6-5 is recombined with TRBJ1-3; possibly the D gene is TRBD1, per 5 matching bases. CDR3 region: CATQAGRFSGNTIYF. The nucleotides read TGTGCCACCCAGGCGGGACGGTTCTCTGGAAACACCATATATTTT.